Below are 13 T cell receptor beta chains sequenced from a single sample in a study of T cells in Graves' hyperthyroidism and ophthalmopathy. RNA transcripts gave rise to amplified TCR beta CDR3 regions. The TCR CDR3 was amplified in a first-round RT-PCR using the HTBI primer set. TCRdb itself ran the multiplex PCR reads through MiXCR, one entry per CDR3 protein. The sample lists fewer than 900,000 distinct CDR3 sequences, under 20% occurring once. Sequencing used blood. The source of these receptors is a woman in her forties or fifties with Graves' hyperthyroidism that later progressed to Graves' ophthalmopathy.

This clonotype was counted many times. The chain recombines TRBV3-1 with TRBJ1-2; possible D gene TRBD1, 6 bases. Germline loops: CDR1 LGHDT, CDR2 YNNKEL (reference sequence). Trimming stripped 5 bases from V and 4 bases from J, with 17 bases between. The CDR3 length is 15 residues. CDR3 sequence: CASSLTMTTGYGYTF. The CDR3 DNA sequence: TGTGCCAGCAGCTTAACGATGACGACAGGCTATGGCTACACCTTC. The whole variable domain, filled in from reference TRBV3-1 and TRBJ1-2, reads DTAVSQTPKYLVTQMGNDKSIKCEQNLGHDTMYWYKQDSKKFLKIMFSYNNKELIINETVPNRFSPKSPDKAHLNLHINSLELGDSAVYFCASSLTMTTGYGYTFGSGTRLTVV.

In this sample, this clonotype turned up a few times. The V and J genes are TRBV27 and TRBJ2-7; tentative D call: TRBD2 (5 bases). The CDR3 runs to 13 residues. In germline, CDR1 is MNHEY, CDR2 SMNVEV (reference sequence). The V and J ends lost 4 bases and 2 bases respectively, with 9 bases between them. The CDR3 loop reads CASSSLVTYEQYF. The CDR3 nucleotides read TGTGCCAGCAGTTCACTAGTTACCTACGAGCAGTACTTC.

The chain recombines TRBV19 with TRBJ2-3; no reliable D call. Per germline, CDR1 LNHDA and CDR2 SQIVND (reference sequence). The ends were cut back, 5 bases at V and 2 bases at J, with 8 bases in the middle. This CDR3 contains 13 residues. DNA of the CDR3: TGTGCCAGTAGTTCTCGAAACACAGATACGCAGTATTTT. This encodes CASSSRNTDTQYF.

Turning to this clonotype: A clone one base away is much larger, so this may be a read error. This chain joins TRBV12-3 or TRBV12-4 and TRBJ2-1, with 7 positions matching TRBD1. With V trimmed by 10 bases and J by 6 bases, 12 bases remained unmatched. The CDR3 runs 14 residues. The CDR3: CANKTGTAINEQFF. DNA for the CDR3: TGTGCCAACAAAACCGGGACAGCAATCAATGAGCAGTTCTTC.

This clonotype occurred many times. The chain links TRBV20-1 to TRBJ1-1; D gene uncertain. In germline, CDR1 is DFQATT, CDR2 SNEGSKA (reference sequence). This CDR3 has 10 amino acids. Trimming shortened V by 6 bases and J by 4 bases, and 6 bases separated the two germline ends. Here the CDR3 reads CSAESTEAFF. Written as DNA, the CDR3 is TGCAGTGCCGAGAGCACTGAAGCTTTCTTT.

This clonotype was picked up a small number of times. The V gene is TRBV20-1, the J gene TRBJ1-1, with 9 bases that match TRBD1. There are 13 residues in the CDR3. Germline CDR1 is DFQATT and CDR2 is SNEGSKA (reference sequence). The junction had 6 bases not matched to a gene; V was cut back by 5 bases and J by 5 bases. Written as DNA, the CDR3 is TGCAGTGCTGGACGGACAGGGGTGACTGAAGCTTTCTTT. It yields the protein CSAGRTGVTEAFF.

The rearrangement joins TRBV5-1 to TRBJ1-3, with a weak D call TRBD1 (6 bases). Trimming stripped 3 bases from V and 0 bases from J, with 16 bases between. CDR3 length: 17 residues. Germline CDR1 SGHRS, CDR2 YFSETQ. CDR3 DNA: TGCGCCAGCAGCTGGGGGGCGAAGGCCAACTCTGGAAACACCATATATTTT. This gives the protein CASSWGAKANSGNTIYF.

The rearrangement links TRBV15 to TRBJ1-6, with no clear D. The CDR3 is 14 residues long. Germline CDR1 LNHNV, CDR2 YYDKDF (reference sequence). V lost 3 bases, J lost 9 bases, and 12 bases lay in between. The CDR3 loop is CATSRIALGSPLHF. As DNA, the CDR3 is TGTGCCACCAGCAGGATAGCGTTAGGTTCACCCCTCCACTTT.

There are a few counts of this clonotype. The rearrangement uses TRBV3-1 and TRBJ2-5; 8 bases are shared with TRBD1. The J segment lost 2 bases and the V segment lost 3 bases, leaving 8 bases of the junction unmatched. The CDR3 totals 16 residues. CDR1 and CDR2 (germline): LGHDT, YNNKEL (reference sequence). The CDR3 DNA sequence: TGTGCCAGCAGCCACTTCGGGACAGGATTACAAGAGACCCAGTACTTC. This translates into CASSHFGTGLQETQYF.

The genes are TRBV20-1 and TRBJ2-3; maybe TRBD2 (6 bases). CDR1 is DFQATT and CDR2 is SNEGSKA in the germline V gene (reference sequence). V lost 7 bases, J lost 7 bases, and 12 bases lay in between. This CDR3 contains 11 residues. This chain's CDR3 is CSEAGQNTQYF. The CDR3 nucleotides are TGCAGTGAAGCGGGCCAAAATACGCAGTATTTT.

The chain couples TRBV29-1 to TRBJ2-7; maybe TRBD1 (5 bases). This CDR3 has 15 residues. V lost 0 bases, J lost 1 base, and 13 bases lay in between. CDR1 SQVTM and CDR2 ANQGSEA come from the germline V gene. The CDR3 reads CSVEDRQGESYEQYF. For the CDR3, the DNA is TGCAGCGTTGAAGATCGGCAGGGTGAATCCTACGAGCAGTACTTC.

This clonotype was detected many times. The V and J genes are TRBV3-1 and TRBJ1-1; D is unresolved. There are 16 residues in the CDR3. Germline-derived CDR1 and CDR2 are LGHDT and YNNKEL (reference sequence). V lost 2 bases to trimming and J lost 4 bases, with 17 bases between them. The CDR3 protein is CASSQWGGGFGTEAFF. The CDR3 region has the DNA TGTGCCAGCAGCCAATGGGGAGGCGGTTTTGGCACTGAAGCTTTCTTT.

This clonotype came up a few times. A much larger clonotype is one base distant, so this may be a read error. This sequence joins TRBV2 and TRBJ2-3, with 7 bases lining up with TRBD2. Germline CDR1 reads SNHLY; CDR2 reads FYNNEI. V dropped 11 bases and J dropped 2; count of bases not matched to a gene: 10. The CDR3 sequence is 14 residues long. The CDR3 spells CAGMTSGATDTQYF. The CDR3 DNA is TGTGCCGGCATGACAAGCGGGGCCACAGATACGCAGTATTTT.